The source of this TCR beta chain is a study of blood T cell repertoires in COVID-19. This clone has only a few counts. Measured with immunoSEQ multiplex PCR; TCRdb has only the in-frame clones, and not every one. The sample has some 190,000 clones, around 82% seen once. The CDR3 totals 12 residues. V was shortened by 5 bases and J by 2 bases, with 6 bases between the two germline ends. Germline V gene lookup returns CDR1 MDHEN and CDR2 SYDVKM. The TCR comes from a man older than 75 with COVID-19, enrolled during active disease. This rearrangement joins TRBV28 to TRBJ1-2; D is uncertain. The specimen sequenced was peripheral blood. This CDR3 reads CASSPRNYGYTF. DNA for the CDR3: TGTGCCAGCAGTCCCCGGAACTATGGCTACACCTTC.